This TCR beta chain was recovered during a study of blood T cell repertoires in COVID-19. Study-wide background: Acute and convalescent COVID-19 samples came from the United States, Italy and Spain. Nucleic acid was either cDNA or gDNA, and it came from T cells, B-cell-depleted T cells, or PBMCs.

Trimming removed 0 bases from V and 7 bases from J, with 12 bases in between. The CDR3 has 14 amino acids. Germline CDR1 and CDR2: ENHRY and SYGVKD. Methods used by the authors: Reference gene primer amplification gave nucleated cell count estimates. The repertoire was sequenced with immunoSEQ multiplex PCR; TCRdb's copy has only in-frame clones and lacks some. V and J calls and clone size are copied from that table; D and trimming were computed from the DNA. The sample includes 160,000 or so clones, around 80% seen only once; the top ten take 6% to 7.5%. The chain couples TRBV10-3 to TRBJ1-1; D is uncertain. This TCR was sampled from a man between 70 and 80 years old with active or convalescent COVID-19. Input material: peripheral blood. The CDR3 sequence: CAISESTSAGEAFF. CDR3 nucleotides: TGTGCCATCAGTGAGTCGACATCGGCAGGTGAAGCTTTCTTT.